The clone carrying this T cell receptor beta chain was seen a handful of times. What it recognizes is unknown. TCRdb reanalysed the 5' RACE reads using MiXCR and keeps one entry per CDR3 protein. The table records around 530,000 distinct CDR3 sequences, less than 20% of them present only once. This entry belongs to a study of T cells after yellow fever vaccination. Study-level information: Low-cell-number fractions underwent preparation using SMART-Seq v4 Ultra Low Input.

This CDR3 region has 17 residues. General study findings and limits: High-abundance clonotypes from the bulk population could contaminate FACS-sorted repertoires.

This chain links TRBV21-1 with TRBJ2-7; the table's TRBD1 call for D was not verified on the DNA. TRBV21-1 is noted as a pseudogene. Here the sequenced sample was PBMCs, taken 5 days after the first yellow fever vaccination. The sequence came from a man younger than 35 who received the YFV17D yellow fever vaccine. The CDR3 spells CASSDPRSQPGSYEQYF. In nucleotides, the CDR3 is TGTGCCAGCAGCGACCCCCGGTCGCAGCCCGGTTCCTACGAGCAGTACTTC.